This T cell receptor beta chain was sequenced during a study of T cells in Graves' hyperthyroidism and ophthalmopathy (dated by TCRdb to about 2019). Regarding the complete study: Peripheral blood was sampled at the time of initial diagnosis, prior to any treatment. A discovery cohort of about a hundred patients, about 43 with Graves' ophthalmopathy and 57 with stable Graves' hyperthyroidism, was used to find distinguishing TCR V-J signatures. Whether ophthalmopathy could be predicted prospectively was tested in an independent validation cohort made up of roughly 20 hyperthyroidism patients plus 17 patients who later progressed to ophthalmopathy. The 75 to 100 discovery patients were randomly divided into training and test sets at a 7:3 ratio. Thyroid tissue and blood T-cell repertoires from several Graves' hyperthyroidism patients were also compared in the study. Following sampling, methimazole starting at 30 mg daily was given to hyperthyroidism patients, and high-dose intravenous methylprednisolone was given to ophthalmopathy patients. The paper describes TCR Vbeta CDR3 sequencing of 120 to 150 peripheral blood samples, made up of approximately 40 ophthalmopathy patients, roughly 75 hyperthyroidism patients and around 17 progressor patients. Study-level results and caveats: Most expanded thyroid clonotypes (frequency above 0.001) were also found in blood, which suggests that blood repertoires may mirror thyroid immune responses. Ophthalmopathy was separated from stable hyperthyroidism by a 13 V-J signature model, with over 85% sensitivity and roughly 84% specificity obtained in cross-validation and 80%/75% obtained in testing. In validation, the model predicted progression to ophthalmopathy a median of approximately 6.6 months before onset, with 65% to 71% sensitivity and 72.22% specificity. Sample size was not statistically predetermined, and investigators were not blinded to group allocation.

Hyperthyroidism patients were newly diagnosed, with disease duration under 2 months, and aged 18 to 65 years. Patients with uncontrolled infections, other autoimmune diseases, pregnancy or lactation were excluded. Clinical symptoms, serum thyroxine and TRAb, thyroid ultrasound, and orbital computed tomography formed the basis for the diagnoses. For progressor patients, blood was drawn at the first diagnosis of hyperthyroidism, before any ophthalmopathy symptoms had appeared. Ficoll-Paque density gradient centrifugation was used to isolate PBMCs from around 10 ml of fresh peripheral blood. Progressor patients were initially diagnosed with Graves' hyperthyroidism and developed ophthalmopathy during follow-up. Total RNA was extracted using Trizol reagent, and RNA quality was assessed on an Agilent 2100 Bioanalyzer. This clonotype was detected many times. Its specific antigen is unknown. No much larger clonotype is one base removed from it; base qualities were not supplied.

TCR beta CDR3 regions were amplified from RNA transcripts. The TCR CDR3 was subjected to a first round of RT-PCR using the HTBI primer set and the Qiagen OneStep RT-PCR kit. A second multiplex PCR round built the libraries, followed by size selection and purification. The libraries were sequenced on an Illumina HiSeq2000 using paired-end 100 bp reads. The study's processing was this. SOAPnuke was used to process the raw data, throwing out any read that contained adapters or uncalled bases, had a mean Phred below 15, or lacked an exact constant-primer or identifier match. High-quality paired reads were merged using COPE v1.2.5, and each unique nucleotide sequence was defined as a clonotype. Clonotypes were aligned to IMGT TRBV, TRBD and TRBJ reference segments using MiTCR v1.1. Analysis was restricted to V-J combinations with a frequency above 0.0001, which covered over 98% of repertoires. The TCS score was defined as the ratio of F50 (clonal expansion) to E x V (chaos), calculated using BLOSUM62-based TCRdist between CDR3 peptides within each V-J. Welch's t-statistics and random forest reduced roughly 540 V-J features to fewer than 15, which were used in a naive Bayes classifier (R e1071). TCRdb cleaned the public reads at Q25 with fastp, built clones with MiXCR and kept in-frame beta chains. Every distinct CDR3 protein forms one entry, paired with its most common genes and DNA. What appears here as the V and J calls and clone size reflects TCRdb's work, not the paper's. Recorded for this sample are under 300,000 distinct CDR3 sequences; nearly 15% of them occurred a single time. The ten largest clones capture 30% to 35% of the sample.

Sequencing input: blood. The receptor comes from a woman aged 45-60 years with Graves' hyperthyroidism that later progressed to Graves' ophthalmopathy.

The DNA sequence is TGTGCCAGCAGCTTGCCGGGACACGAATTTAGCTCCTACGAGCAGTACTTC. This is translated as CASSLPGHEFSSYEQYF. Here the chain combines TRBV13 and TRBJ2-7; a tentative D match to TRBD1 spans 6 bases. The CDR3 holds 17 amino acids from the cysteine to the phenylalanine. Only the CDR3 DNA stays, 51 bases, in frame from base 1. Cut back by 3 bases and 0 bases, the V and J ends lie 18 bases apart. CDR1 and CDR2 were assigned from the germline V gene (reference sequence) as PRHDT and FYEKMQ.